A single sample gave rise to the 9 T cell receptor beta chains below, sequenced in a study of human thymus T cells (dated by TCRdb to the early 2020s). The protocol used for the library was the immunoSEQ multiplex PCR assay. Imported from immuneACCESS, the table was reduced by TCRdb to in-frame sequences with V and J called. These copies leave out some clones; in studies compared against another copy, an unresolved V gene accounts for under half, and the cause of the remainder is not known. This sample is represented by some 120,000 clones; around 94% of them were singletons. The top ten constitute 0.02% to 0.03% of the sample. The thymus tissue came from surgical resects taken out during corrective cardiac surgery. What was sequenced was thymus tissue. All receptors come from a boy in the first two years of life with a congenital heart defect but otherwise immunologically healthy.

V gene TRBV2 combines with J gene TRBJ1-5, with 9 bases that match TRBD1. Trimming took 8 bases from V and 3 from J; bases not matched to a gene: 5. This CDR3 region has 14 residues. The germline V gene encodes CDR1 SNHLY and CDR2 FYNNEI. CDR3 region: CASGGQGTNQPQHF. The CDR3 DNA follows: TGTGCCAGCGGCGGACAGGGGACCAATCAGCCCCAGCATTTT.

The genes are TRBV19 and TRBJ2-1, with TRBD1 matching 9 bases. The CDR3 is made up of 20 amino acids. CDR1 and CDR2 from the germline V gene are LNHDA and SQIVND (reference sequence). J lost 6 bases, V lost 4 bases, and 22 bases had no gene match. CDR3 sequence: CASSRPDGLQGAGMRNEQFF. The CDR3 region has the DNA TGTGCCAGTAGTAGGCCCGATGGGTTACAGGGGGCGGGTATGCGCAATGAGCAGTTCTTC.

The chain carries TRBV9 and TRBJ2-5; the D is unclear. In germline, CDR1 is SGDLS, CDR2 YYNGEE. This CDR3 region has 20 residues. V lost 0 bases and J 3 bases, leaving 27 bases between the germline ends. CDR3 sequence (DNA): TGTGCCAGCAGCGTAGGGGCCAGAGGCCATGGAGTAATTGAGGAAGAGACCCAGTACTTC. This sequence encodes CASSVGARGHGVIEEETQYF.

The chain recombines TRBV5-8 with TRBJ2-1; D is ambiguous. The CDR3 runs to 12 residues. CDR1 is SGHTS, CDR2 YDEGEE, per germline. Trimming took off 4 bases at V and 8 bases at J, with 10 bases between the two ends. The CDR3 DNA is TGTGCCAGCAGCCGGATCTGGGATGAGCAGTTCTTC. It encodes CASSRIWDEQFF.

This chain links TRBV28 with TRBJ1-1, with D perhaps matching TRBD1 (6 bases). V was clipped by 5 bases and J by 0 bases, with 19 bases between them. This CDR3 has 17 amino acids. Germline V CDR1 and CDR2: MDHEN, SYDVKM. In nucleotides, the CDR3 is TGTGCCAGCAGTCCCCATCTCGGGACAAACATGAACACTGAAGCTTTCTTT. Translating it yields CASSPHLGTNMNTEAFF.

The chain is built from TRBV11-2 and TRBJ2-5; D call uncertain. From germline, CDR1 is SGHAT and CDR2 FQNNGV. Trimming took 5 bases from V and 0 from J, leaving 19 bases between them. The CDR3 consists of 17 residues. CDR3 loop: CASSVSSRQSYQETQYF. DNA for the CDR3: TGTGCCAGCAGCGTATCGAGTAGGCAGTCCTACCAAGAGACCCAGTACTTC.

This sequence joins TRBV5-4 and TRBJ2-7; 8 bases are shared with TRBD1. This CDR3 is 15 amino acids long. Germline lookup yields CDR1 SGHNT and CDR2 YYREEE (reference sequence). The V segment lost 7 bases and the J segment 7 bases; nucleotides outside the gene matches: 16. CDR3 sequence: CASRGGVTGDGEQYF. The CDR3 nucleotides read TGTGCCAGCCGGGGTGGCGTGACAGGGGATGGAGAGCAGTACTTC.

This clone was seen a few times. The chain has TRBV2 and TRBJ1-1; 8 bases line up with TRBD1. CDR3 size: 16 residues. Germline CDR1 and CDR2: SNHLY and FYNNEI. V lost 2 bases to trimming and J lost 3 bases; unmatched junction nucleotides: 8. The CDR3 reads CASSERGQGNDTEAFF. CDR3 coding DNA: TGTGCCAGCAGTGAACGTGGACAGGGTAACGACACTGAAGCTTTCTTT.

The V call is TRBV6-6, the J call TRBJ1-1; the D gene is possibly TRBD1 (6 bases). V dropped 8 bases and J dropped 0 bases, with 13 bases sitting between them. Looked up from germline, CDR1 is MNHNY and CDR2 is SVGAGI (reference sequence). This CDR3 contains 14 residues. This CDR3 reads CASRQTGLNTEAFF. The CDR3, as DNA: TGTGCCAGCCGACAAACAGGGTTGAACACTGAAGCTTTCTTT.